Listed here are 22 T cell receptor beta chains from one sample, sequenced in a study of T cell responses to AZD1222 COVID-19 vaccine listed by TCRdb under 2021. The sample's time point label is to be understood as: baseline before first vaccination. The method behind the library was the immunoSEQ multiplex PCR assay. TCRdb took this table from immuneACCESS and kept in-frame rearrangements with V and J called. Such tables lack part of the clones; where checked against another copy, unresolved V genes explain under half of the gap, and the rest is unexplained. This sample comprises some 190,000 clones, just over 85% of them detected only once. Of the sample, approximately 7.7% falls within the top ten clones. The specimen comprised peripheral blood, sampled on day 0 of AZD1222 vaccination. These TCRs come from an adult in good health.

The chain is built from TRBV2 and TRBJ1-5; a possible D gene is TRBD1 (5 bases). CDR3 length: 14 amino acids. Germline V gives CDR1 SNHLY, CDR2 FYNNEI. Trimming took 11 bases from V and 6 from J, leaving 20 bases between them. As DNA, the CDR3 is TGTGCCTCTCTCGCGGCAGGGTTGACTCAGCCCCAGCATTTT. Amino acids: CASLAAGLTQPQHF. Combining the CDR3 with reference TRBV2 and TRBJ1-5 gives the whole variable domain EPEVTQTPSHQVTQMGQEVILRCVPISNHLYFYWYRQILGQKVEFLVSFYNNEISEKSEIFDDQFSVERPDGSNFTLKIRSTKLEDSAMYFCASLAAGLTQPQHFGDGTRLSIL.

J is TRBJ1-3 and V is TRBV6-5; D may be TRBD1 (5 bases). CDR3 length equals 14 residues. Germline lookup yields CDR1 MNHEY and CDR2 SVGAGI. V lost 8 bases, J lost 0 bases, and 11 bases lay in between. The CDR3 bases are TGTGCCAGCCAGGGCGAGGGCTCTGGAAACACCATATATTTT. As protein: CASQGEGSGNTIYF.

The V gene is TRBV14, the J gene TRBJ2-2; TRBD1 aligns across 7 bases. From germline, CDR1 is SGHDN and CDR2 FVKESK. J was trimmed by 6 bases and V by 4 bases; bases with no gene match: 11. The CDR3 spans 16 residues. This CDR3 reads CASSLRRQGRSGELFF. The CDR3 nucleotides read TGTGCCAGCAGCCTGAGGCGACAGGGCAGGTCCGGGGAGCTGTTTTTT.

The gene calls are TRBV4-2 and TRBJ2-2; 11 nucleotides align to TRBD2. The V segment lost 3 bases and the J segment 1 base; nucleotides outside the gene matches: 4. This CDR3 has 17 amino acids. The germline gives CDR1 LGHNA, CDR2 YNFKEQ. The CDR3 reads CASSHETSGVNTGELFF. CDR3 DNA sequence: TGTGCCAGCAGCCACGAGACTAGCGGGGTGAACACCGGGGAGCTGTTTTTT.

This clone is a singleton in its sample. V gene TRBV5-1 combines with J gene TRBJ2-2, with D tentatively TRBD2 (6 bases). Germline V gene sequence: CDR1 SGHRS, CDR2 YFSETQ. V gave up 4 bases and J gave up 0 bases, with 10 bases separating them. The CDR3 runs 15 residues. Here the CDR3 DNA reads TGCGCCAGCAGCGGGGACTCGCCGAACACCGGGGAGCTGTTTTTT. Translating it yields CASSGDSPNTGELFF. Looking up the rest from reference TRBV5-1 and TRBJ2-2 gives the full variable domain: KAGVTQTPRYLIKTRGQQVTLSCSPISGHRSVSWYQQTPGQGLQFLFEYFSETQRNKGNFPGRFSGRQFSNSRSEMNVSTLELGDSALYLCASSGDSPNTGELFFGEGSRLTVL.

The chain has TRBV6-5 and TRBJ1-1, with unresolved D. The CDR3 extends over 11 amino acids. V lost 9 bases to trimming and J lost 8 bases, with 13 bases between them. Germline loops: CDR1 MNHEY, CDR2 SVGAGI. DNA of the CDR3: TGTGCCAGTGTACGGAGTGGAGAAGCTTTCTTT. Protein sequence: CASVRSGEAFF.

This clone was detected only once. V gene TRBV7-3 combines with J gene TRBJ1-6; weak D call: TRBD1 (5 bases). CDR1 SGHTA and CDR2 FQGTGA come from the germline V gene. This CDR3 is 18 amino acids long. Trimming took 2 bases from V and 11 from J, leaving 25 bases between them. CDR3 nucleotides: TGTGCCAGCAGCTTAGAGGGAAAGATGGGGGAAGACGGGCCACCCCTCCACTTT. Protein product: CASSLEGKMGEDGPPLHF.

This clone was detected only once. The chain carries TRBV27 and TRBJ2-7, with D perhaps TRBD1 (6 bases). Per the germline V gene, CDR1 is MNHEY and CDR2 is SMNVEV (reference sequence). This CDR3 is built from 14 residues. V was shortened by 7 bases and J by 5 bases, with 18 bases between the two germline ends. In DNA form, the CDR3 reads TGTGCCAGCAAACTTCTACAGGGCCCCCACGAGCAGTACTTC. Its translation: CASKLLQGPHEQYF.

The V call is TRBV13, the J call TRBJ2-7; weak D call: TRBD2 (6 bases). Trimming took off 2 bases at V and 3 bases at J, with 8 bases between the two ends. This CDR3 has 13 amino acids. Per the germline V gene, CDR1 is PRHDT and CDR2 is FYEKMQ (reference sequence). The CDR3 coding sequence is TGTGCCAGCAGCTTACGGGGACTCTACGAGCAGTACTTC. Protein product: CASSLRGLYEQYF.

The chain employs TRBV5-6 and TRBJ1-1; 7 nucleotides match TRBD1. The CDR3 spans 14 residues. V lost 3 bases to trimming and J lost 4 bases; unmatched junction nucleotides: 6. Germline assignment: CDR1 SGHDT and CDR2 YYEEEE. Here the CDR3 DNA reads TGTGCCAGCAGCTCGTCAGGGGGGCCCACTGAAGCTTTCTTT. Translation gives CASSSSGGPTEAFF. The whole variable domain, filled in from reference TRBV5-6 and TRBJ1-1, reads DAGVTQSPTHLIKTRGQQVTLRCSPKSGHDTVSWYQQALGQGPQFIFQYYEEEERQRGNFPDRFSGHQFPNYSSELNVNALLLGDSALYLCASSSSGGPTEAFFGQGTRLTVV.

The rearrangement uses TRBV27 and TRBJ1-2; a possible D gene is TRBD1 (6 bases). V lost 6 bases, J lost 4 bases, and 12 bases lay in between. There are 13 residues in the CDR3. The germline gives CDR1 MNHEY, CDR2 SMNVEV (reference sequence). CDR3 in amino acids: CASRLTGSYGYTF. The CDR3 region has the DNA TGTGCCAGCAGGCTTACAGGGTCCTATGGCTACACCTTC.

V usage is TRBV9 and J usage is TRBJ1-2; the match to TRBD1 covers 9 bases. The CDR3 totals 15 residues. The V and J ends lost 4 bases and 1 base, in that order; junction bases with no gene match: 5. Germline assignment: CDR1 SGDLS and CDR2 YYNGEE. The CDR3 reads CASSSMGQGNYGYTF. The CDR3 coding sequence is TGTGCCAGCAGCTCCATGGGACAGGGTAACTATGGCTACACCTTC.

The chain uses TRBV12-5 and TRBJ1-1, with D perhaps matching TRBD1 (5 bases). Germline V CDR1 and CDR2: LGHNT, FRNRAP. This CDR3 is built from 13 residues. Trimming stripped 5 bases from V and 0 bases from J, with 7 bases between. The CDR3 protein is CASGRQMNTEAFF. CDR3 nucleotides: TGTGCTAGTGGTCGACAGATGAACACTGAAGCTTTCTTT. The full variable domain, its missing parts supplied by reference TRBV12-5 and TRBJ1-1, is DARVTQTPRHKVTEMGQEVTMRCQPILGHNTVFWYRQTMMQGLELLAYFRNRAPLDDSGMPKDRFSAEMPDATLATLKIQPSEPRDSAVYFCASGRQMNTEAFFGQGTRLTVV.

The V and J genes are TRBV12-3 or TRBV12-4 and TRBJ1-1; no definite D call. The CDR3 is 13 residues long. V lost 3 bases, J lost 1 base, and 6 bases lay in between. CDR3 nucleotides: TGTGCCAGCAGTTTCGGAGCGAACACTGAAGCTTTCTTT. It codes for CASSFGANTEAFF.

CDR3 DNA sequence: TGTGCCACCGCTTCAGGGGGGGGCCCAGATACGCAGTATTTT. Translation: CATASGGGPDTQYF. The chain links TRBV24-1 to TRBJ2-3; the D call may be TRBD1 or TRBD2 (7 bases each). Between the trimmed V and J ends, which lost 9 bases and 4 bases, there was a span of 16 bases. The germline V gene encodes CDR1 KGHDR and CDR2 SFDVKD. The CDR3 sequence is 14 residues long.

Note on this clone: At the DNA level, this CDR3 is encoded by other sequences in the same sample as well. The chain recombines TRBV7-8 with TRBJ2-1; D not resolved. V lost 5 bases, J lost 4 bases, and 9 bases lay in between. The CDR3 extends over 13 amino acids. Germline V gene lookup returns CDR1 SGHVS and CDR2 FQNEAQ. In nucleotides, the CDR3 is TGTGCCAGCAGCCTCGGCAGTTACAATGAGCAGTTCTTC. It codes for CASSLGSYNEQFF.

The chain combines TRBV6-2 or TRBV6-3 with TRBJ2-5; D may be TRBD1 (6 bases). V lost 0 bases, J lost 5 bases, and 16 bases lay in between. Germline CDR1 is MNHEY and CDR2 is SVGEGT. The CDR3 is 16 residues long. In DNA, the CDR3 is TGTGCCAGCAGTTACTCCTCCGACAGGCTAGAGGAGACCCAGTACTTC. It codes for CASSYSSDRLEETQYF.

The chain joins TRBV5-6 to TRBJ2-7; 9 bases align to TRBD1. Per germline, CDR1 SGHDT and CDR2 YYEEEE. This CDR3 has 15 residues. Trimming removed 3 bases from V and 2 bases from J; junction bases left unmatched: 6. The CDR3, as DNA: TGTGCCAGCAGCTCAGGGACAGGGTATACCTACGAGCAGTACTTC. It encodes CASSSGTGYTYEQYF.

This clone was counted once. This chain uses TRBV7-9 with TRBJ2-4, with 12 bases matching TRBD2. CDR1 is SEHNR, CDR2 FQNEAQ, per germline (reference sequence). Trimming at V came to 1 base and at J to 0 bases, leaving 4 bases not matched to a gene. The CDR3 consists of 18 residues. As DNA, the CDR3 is TGTGCCAGCAGCTTAGGGACTAGCGGGGCCGTAGCCAAAAACATTCAGTACTTC. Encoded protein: CASSLGTSGAVAKNIQYF.

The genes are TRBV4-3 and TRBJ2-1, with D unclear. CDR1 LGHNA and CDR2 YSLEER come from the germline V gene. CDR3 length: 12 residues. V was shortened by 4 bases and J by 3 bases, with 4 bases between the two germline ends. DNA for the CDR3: TGCGCCAGCAGCCGAGGCTACAATGAGCAGTTCTTC. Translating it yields CASSRGYNEQFF.

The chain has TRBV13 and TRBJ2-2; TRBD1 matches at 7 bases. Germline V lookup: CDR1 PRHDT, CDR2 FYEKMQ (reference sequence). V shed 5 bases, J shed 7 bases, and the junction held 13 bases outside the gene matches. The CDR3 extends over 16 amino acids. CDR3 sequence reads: CASSTRQGWDGGELFF. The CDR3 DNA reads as TGTGCCAGCAGCACCCGACAGGGCTGGGACGGCGGGGAGCTGTTTTTT.

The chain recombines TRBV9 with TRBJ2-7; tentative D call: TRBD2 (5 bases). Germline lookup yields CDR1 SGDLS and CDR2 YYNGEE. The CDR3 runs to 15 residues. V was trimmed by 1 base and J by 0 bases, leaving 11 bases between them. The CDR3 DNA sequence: TGTGCCAGCAGCGTAAATAGCGCTAGCTCCTACGAGCAGTACTTC. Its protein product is CASSVNSASSYEQYF.